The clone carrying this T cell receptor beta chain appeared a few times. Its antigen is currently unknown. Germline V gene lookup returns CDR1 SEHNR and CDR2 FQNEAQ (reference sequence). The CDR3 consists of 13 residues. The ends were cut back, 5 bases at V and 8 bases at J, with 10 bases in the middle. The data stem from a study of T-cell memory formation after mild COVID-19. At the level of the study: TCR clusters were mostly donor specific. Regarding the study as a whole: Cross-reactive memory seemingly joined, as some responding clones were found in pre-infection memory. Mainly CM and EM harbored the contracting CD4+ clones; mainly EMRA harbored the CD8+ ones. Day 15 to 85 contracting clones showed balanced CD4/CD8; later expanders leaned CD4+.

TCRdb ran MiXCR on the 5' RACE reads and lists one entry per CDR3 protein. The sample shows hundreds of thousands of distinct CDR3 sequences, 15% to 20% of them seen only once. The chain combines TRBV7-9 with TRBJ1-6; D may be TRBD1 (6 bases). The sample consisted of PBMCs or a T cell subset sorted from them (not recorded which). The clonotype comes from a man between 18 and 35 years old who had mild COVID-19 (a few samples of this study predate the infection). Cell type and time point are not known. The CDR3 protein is CASSTDSYSPLHF. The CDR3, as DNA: TGTGCCAGCAGCACGGACAGTTATTCACCCCTCCACTTT.